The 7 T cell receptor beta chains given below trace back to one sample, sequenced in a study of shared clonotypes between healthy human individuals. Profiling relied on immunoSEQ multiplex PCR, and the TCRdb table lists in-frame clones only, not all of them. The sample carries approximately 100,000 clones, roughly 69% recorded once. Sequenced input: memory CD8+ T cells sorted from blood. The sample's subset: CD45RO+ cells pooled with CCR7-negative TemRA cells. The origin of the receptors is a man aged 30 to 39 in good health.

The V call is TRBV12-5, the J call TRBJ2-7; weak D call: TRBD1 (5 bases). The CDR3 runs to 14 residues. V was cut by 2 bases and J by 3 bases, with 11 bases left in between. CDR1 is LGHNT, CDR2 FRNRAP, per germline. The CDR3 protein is CASGLRAGNYEQYF. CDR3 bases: TGTGCTAGTGGTTTGAGGGCAGGGAACTACGAGCAGTACTTC.

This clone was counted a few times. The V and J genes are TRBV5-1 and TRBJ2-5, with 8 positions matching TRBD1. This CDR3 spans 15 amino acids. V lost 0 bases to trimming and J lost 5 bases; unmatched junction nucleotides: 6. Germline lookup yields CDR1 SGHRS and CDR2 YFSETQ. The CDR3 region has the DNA TGCGCCAGCAGCTTGGTGGGGACAGGACAGGAGACCCAGTACTTC. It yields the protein CASSLVGTGQETQYF.

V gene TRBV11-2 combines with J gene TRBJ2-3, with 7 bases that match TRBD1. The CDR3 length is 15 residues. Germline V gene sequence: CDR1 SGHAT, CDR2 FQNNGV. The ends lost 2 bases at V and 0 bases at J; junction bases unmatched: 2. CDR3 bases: TGTGCCAGCAGCTTAAGCAGGGGGAGCACAGATACGCAGTATTTT. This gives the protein CASSLSRGSTDTQYF.

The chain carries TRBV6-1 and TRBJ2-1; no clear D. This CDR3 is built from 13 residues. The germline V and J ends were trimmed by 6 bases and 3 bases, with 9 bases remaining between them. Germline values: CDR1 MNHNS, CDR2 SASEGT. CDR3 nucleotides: TGTGCCAGCAGCGGTAATCTCTACAATGAGCAGTTCTTC. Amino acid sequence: CASSGNLYNEQFF.

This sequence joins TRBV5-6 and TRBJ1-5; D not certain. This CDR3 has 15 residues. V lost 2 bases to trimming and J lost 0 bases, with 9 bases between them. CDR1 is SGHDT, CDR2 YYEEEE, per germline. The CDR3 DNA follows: TGTGCCAGCAGCTTCGGGCAAATTAGCAATCAGCCCCAGCATTTT. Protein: CASSFGQISNQPQHF.

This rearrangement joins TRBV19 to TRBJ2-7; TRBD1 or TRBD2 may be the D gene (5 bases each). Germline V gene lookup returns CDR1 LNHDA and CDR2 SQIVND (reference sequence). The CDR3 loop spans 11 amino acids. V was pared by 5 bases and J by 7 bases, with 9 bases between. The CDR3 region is CASSRWGEQYF. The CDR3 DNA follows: TGTGCCAGTAGTCGCTGGGGGGAGCAGTACTTC.

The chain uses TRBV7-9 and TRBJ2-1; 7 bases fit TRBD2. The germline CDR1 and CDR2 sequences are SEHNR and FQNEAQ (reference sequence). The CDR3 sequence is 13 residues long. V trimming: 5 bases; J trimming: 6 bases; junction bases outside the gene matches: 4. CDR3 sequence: CASSPRTSNEQFF. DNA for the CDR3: TGTGCCAGCAGCCCAAGGACTAGCAATGAGCAGTTCTTC.